This TCR beta chain comes out of a study of blood T cell repertoires in COVID-19. In the study overall: Material from acute and convalescent COVID-19 was sourced from the United States, Italy and Spain. Sources were T cells, B-cell-depleted T cells, or PBMCs; the material itself was cDNA or gDNA.

Per the original data handling: Reference gene primer amplification gave estimated nucleated cell counts. Measured with immunoSEQ multiplex PCR; TCRdb has only the in-frame clones, and not every one. V and J calls and clone size are as listed in that table; D and trimming were resolved from the DNA. The sample consists of nearly 55,000 clones, roughly 79% of them appearing once. Germline V gene sequence: CDR1 MGHRA, CDR2 YSYEKL. This CDR3 has 13 residues. The ends lost 0 bases at V and 15 bases at J; junction bases unmatched: 8. Input material: peripheral blood. The sequence derives from a human donor with active or convalescent COVID-19. The donor label of this sample is uncertain. The chain couples TRBV4-1 to TRBJ1-5; TRBD1 aligns across 7 bases. For the CDR3, the DNA is TGCGCCAGCAGCCAAGATCGAGGGGGCAATATGCATTTT. Translation gives CASSQDRGGNMHF.